This entry lists 11 T cell receptor beta chains sequenced from one sample in a study of cytomegalovirus exposure and HLA in healthy donors. The PCR had 60 Vbeta and 13 Jbeta primers. Profiling relied on immunoSEQ multiplex PCR, and the TCRdb table lists in-frame clones only, not all of them. The sample includes about 120,000 clones, under 85% of them seen just once. Material for sequencing was PBMCs. Receptor source: a woman in her late teens or twenties in good health and CMV-seronegative.

The V gene is TRBV30, the J gene TRBJ2-7; D unresolved. V shed 0 bases and J shed 5 bases, with 20 bases lying between them. CDR1 and CDR2 (germline): GTSNPN, SVGIG (reference sequence). The CDR3 is 16 residues long. This chain's CDR3 is CAWSVPWAKLTDEQYF. DNA of the CDR3: TGTGCCTGGAGTGTACCTTGGGCAAAACTCACGGACGAGCAGTACTTC.

This chain links TRBV11-2 with TRBJ1-1; no definite D call. Trimming removed 0 bases at V and 0 bases at J, with 5 bases between. The CDR3 spans 14 residues. Germline loops: CDR1 SGHAT, CDR2 FQNNGV. For the CDR3, the DNA is TGTGCCAGCAGCTTAGATATTATGAACACTGAAGCTTTCTTT. Translating it yields CASSLDIMNTEAFF.

The CDR3, as DNA: TGTGCCAGCAGCCAGACAGGGGGCGTGGAGAAGCCCCAGCATTTT. Its translation is CASSQTGGVEKPQHF. The chain is built from TRBV2 and TRBJ1-5; 10 bases match TRBD1. Germline CDR1 SNHLY, CDR2 FYNNEI. This CDR3 has 15 amino acids. Germline trimming cut 6 bases from V and 8 bases from J; bases unmatched to any gene: 10.

The rearrangement links TRBV30 to TRBJ1-6, with D perhaps TRBD1 (5 bases). The CDR3 consists of 15 residues. CDR1 GTSNPN and CDR2 SVGIG come from the germline V gene (reference sequence). V lost 2 bases and J 7 bases, leaving 15 bases between the germline ends. The CDR3 loop reads CAWSLTGRGNSPLHF. CDR3 DNA sequence: TGTGCCTGGAGTCTCACGGGACGGGGGAATTCACCCCTCCACTTT.

This chain links TRBV30 with TRBJ1-3, with D possibly matching TRBD1 (6 bases). The CDR3 runs to 12 residues. CDR1 and CDR2 from the germline V gene are GTSNPN and SVGIG (reference sequence). V was trimmed by 5 bases and J by 1 base, leaving 6 bases between them. CDR3 in amino acids: CAWGQSGNTIYF. For the CDR3, the DNA is TGTGCCTGGGGACAGTCTGGAAACACCATATATTTT. Using reference TRBV30 and TRBJ1-3 for the parts outside the CDR3, the full variable domain is SQTIHQWPATLVQPVGSPLSLECTVEGTSNPNLYWYRQAAGRGLQLLFYSVGIGQISSEVPQNLSASRPQDRQFILSSKKLLLSDSGFYLCAWGQSGNTIYFGEGSWLTVV.

The V call is TRBV15, the J call TRBJ1-5, with D unclear. V gave up 3 bases and J gave up 1 base, with 10 bases separating them. Germline CDR1 and CDR2: LNHNV and YYDKDF (reference sequence). The CDR3 has 15 residues. Written as DNA, the CDR3 is TGTGCCACCAGCAGGGAAGGAGGAAGCAATCAGCCCCAGCATTTT. Translated: CATSREGGSNQPQHF.

The gene calls are TRBV2 and TRBJ2-5; tentatively, D is TRBD1 (6 bases). Germline lookup yields CDR1 SNHLY and CDR2 FYNNEI. The CDR3 length is 15 residues. V lost 5 bases to trimming and J lost 5 bases, with 18 bases between them. The DNA of the CDR3 is TGTGCCAGCAGTACAGGGAGAGGAGTGGGTGAGACCCAGTACTTC. Translation gives CASSTGRGVGETQYF.

The rearrangement uses TRBV2 and TRBJ2-7, with D tentatively TRBD2 (5 bases). The V gene's germline CDR1 is SNHLY and CDR2 FYNNEI. The CDR3 totals 12 residues. V lost 7 bases to trimming and J lost 3 bases, with 10 bases between them. CDR3 bases: TGTGCCAGCATGCCAGAGGGCTACGAGCAGTACTTC. It is translated as CASMPEGYEQYF. The whole variable domain, filled in from reference TRBV2 and TRBJ2-7, reads EPEVTQTPSHQVTQMGQEVILRCVPISNHLYFYWYRQILGQKVEFLVSFYNNEISEKSEIFDDQFSVERPDGSNFTLKIRSTKLEDSAMYFCASMPEGYEQYFGPGTRLTVT.

This chain uses TRBV5-6 with TRBJ2-7, with 10 positions matching TRBD1. The V gene end was trimmed by 4 bases and the J gene end by 4 bases; junction bases not matched to a gene: 5. Germline V gene sequence: CDR1 SGHDT, CDR2 YYEEEE. The CDR3 has 14 amino acids. CDR3 amino acids: CASSGGQGGYEQYF. CDR3 in DNA: TGTGCCAGCAGCGGCGGACAGGGGGGATACGAGCAGTACTTC. Looking up the rest from reference TRBV5-6 and TRBJ2-7 gives the full variable domain: DAGVTQSPTHLIKTRGQQVTLRCSPKSGHDTVSWYQQALGQGPQFIFQYYEEEERQRGNFPDRFSGHQFPNYSSELNVNALLLGDSALYLCASSGGQGGYEQYFGPGTRLTVT.

The chain couples TRBV29-1 to TRBJ1-1; D not certain. The CDR3 is 11 residues long. Germline CDR1 SQVTM, CDR2 ANQGSEA. CDR3 loop: CRAVYGGSAFF. The CDR3 nucleotides read TGCAGGGCTGTTTATGGAGGGAGTGCTTTCTTT.

This chain links TRBV27 with TRBJ2-5; perhaps TRBD1 as D (6 bases). Germline CDR1 reads MNHEY; CDR2 reads SMNVEV (reference sequence). The CDR3 is made up of 15 amino acids. Between the trimmed V and J ends, which lost 5 bases and 4 bases, there was a span of 17 bases. The CDR3 coding sequence is TGTGCCAGCAGTCCCTCCCGGGTAGGGGGAGAGACCCAGTACTTC. Its translation: CASSPSRVGGETQYF.